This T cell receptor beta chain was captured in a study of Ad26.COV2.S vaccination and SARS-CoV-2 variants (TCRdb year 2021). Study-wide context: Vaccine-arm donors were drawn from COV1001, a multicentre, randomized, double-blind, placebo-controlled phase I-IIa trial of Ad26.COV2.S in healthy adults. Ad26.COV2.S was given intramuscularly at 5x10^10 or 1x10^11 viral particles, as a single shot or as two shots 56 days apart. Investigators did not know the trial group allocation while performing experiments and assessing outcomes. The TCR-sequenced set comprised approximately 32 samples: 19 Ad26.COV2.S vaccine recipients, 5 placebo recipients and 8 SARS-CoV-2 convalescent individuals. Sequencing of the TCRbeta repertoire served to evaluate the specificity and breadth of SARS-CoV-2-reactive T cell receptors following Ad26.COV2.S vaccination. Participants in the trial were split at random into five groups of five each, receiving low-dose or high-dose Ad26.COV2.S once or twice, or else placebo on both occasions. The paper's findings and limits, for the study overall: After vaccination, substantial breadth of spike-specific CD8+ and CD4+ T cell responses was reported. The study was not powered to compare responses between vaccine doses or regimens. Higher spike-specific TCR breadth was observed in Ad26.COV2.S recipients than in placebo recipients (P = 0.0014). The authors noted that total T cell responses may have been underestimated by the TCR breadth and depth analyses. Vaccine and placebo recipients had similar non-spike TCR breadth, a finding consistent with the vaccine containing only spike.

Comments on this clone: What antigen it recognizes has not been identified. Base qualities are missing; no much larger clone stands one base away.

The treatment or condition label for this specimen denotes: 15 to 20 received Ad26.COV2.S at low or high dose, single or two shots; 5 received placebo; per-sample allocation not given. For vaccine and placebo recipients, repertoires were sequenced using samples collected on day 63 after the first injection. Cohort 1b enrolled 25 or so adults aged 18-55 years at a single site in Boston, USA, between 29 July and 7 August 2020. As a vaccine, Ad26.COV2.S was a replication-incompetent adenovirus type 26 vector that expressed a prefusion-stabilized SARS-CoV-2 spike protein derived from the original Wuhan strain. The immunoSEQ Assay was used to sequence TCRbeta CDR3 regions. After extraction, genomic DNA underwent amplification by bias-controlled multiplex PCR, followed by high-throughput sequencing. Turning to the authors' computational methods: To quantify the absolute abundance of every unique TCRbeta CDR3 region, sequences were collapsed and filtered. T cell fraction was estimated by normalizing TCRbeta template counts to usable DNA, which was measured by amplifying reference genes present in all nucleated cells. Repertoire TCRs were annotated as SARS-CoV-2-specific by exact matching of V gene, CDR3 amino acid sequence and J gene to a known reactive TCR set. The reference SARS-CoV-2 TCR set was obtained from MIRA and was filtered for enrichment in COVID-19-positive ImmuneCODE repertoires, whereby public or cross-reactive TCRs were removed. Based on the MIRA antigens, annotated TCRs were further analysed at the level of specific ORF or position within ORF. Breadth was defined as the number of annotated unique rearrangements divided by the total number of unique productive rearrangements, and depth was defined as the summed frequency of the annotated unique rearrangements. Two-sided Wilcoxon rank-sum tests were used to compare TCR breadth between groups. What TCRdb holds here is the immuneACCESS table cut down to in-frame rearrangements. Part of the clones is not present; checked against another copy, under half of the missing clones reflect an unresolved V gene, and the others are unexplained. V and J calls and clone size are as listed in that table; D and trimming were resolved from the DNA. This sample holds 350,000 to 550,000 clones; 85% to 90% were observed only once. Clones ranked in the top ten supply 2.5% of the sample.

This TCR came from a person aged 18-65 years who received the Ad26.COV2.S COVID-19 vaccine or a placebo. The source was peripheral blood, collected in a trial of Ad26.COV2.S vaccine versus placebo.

The DNA sequence is TGTGCCAGCAGTGAACGGTTTATGGGACCGACCCTCCACTTT. Its translation reads: CASSERFMGPTLHF. The chain uses TRBV6-1 and TRBJ1-6; a tentative D call is TRBD1 (5 bases match). CDR1 and CDR2, per the germline V gene, are MNHNS and SASEGT. Reading from cysteine to phenylalanine, the CDR3 counts 14 amino acids. Only the CDR3 DNA is retained, 42 bases long and in frame from the first base. V gives up 2 bases and J gives up 14 bases, and the segment between their germline ends measures 16 bases.